This T cell receptor (beta chain) was recovered during a study of blood T cell repertoires in COVID-19. On the study more broadly: Samples representing acute and convalescent COVID-19 were sourced from the United States, Italy and Spain. Sample material is recorded as cDNA or gDNA derived from T cells, B-cell-depleted T cells, or PBMCs.

The CDR3 is 13 amino acids. Per the germline V gene, CDR1 is SGHTS and CDR2 is YDEGEE. Trimming stripped 1 base from V and 4 bases from J, with 8 bases between. Per the authors' pipeline: Counts of nucleated cells, estimated from reference gene primer amplification, were obtained. Profiled with immunoSEQ multiplex PCR; TCRdb holds only in-frame clones, not every one. The V and J calls and clone size are taken from that table; D and trimming were inferred from the DNA. The sample lists about 130,000 clones, roughly 81% seen once, with 9.5% to 15% in the top ten. The origin of this receptor is a human donor in a cohort sampled during active COVID-19. This chain joins TRBV5-8 and TRBJ1-1, with D perhaps TRBD1 (5 bases). The sequencing input was peripheral blood. The CDR3 reads CASSLNRITEAFF. DNA for the CDR3: TGTGCCAGCAGCTTGAACAGGATCACTGAAGCTTTCTTT.